One and the same sample provided the 25 T cell receptor beta chains below, sequenced in a study of cytomegalovirus exposure and HLA in healthy donors. The study ran its PCR with 60 Vbeta and 13 Jbeta primers. The data were produced by immunoSEQ multiplex PCR, yet TCRdb's version contains in-frame clones alone and is incomplete. This listing includes tens of thousands of clones. Specimen: PBMCs. The receptors come from a male donor in good health and CMV-seronegative.

V and J are TRBV18 and TRBJ2-7, with 10 bases lining up with TRBD2. CDR1 is KGHSH, CDR2 LQKENI, per germline. This CDR3 has 13 residues. The trim removed 6 bases at V and 3 bases at J, leaving 2 bases unmatched. Written as DNA, the CDR3 is TGTGCCAGCTCTGGGACTAGCGACTACGAGCAGTACTTC. Amino acids: CASSGTSDYEQYF.

The V gene is TRBV6-5, the J gene TRBJ2-7; possible D gene TRBD1, 5 bases. In germline, CDR1 is MNHEY, CDR2 SVGAGI. The CDR3 has 14 amino acids. V lost 2 bases to trimming and J lost 4 bases, with 12 bases between them. The CDR3 coding sequence is TGTGCCAGCAGTTACGGAAGGGGTGGGTACGAGCAGTACTTC. Amino acids: CASSYGRGGYEQYF.

The chain uses TRBV13 and TRBJ1-1; D call uncertain. Germline loops: CDR1 PRHDT, CDR2 FYEKMQ (reference sequence). The CDR3 is 14 residues long. The CDR3 sequence is CGTKIGSWNTEAFF. The DNA of the CDR3 is TGTGGCACAAAAATCGGGTCTTGGAACACTGAAGCTTTCTTT.

The chain joins TRBV5-4 to TRBJ1-5; D is perhaps TRBD1 (6 bases). Germline CDR1 and CDR2: SGHNT and YYREEE (reference sequence). The CDR3 is 19 residues long. With 2 bases removed from V and 2 bases from J, the gap between germline ends came to 23 bases. CDR3 protein: CASSFKLQGGDGGNQPQHF. For the CDR3, the DNA is TGTGCCAGCAGCTTTAAACTACAGGGTGGGGACGGAGGCAATCAGCCCCAGCATTTT.

The gene calls are TRBV6-6 and TRBJ2-2, with 7 bases that match TRBD1. V gave up 10 bases and J gave up 0 bases; unmatched junction bases: 5. The CDR3 is 14 residues long. In germline, CDR1 is MNHNY, CDR2 SVGAGI (reference sequence). CDR3 amino acids: CATWDRTNTGELFF. The CDR3 bases are TGTGCCACCTGGGACAGAACGAACACCGGGGAGCTGTTTTTT.

This sequence joins TRBV2 and TRBJ1-1; weak D call: TRBD1 (6 bases). CDR1 SNHLY and CDR2 FYNNEI come from the germline V gene. Trimming shortened V by 6 bases and J by 1 base, and 9 bases separated the two germline ends. The CDR3 totals 13 residues. The CDR3 nucleotides are TGTGCCAGCAGGGGGGGGGCGAACACTGAAGCTTTCTTT. Translated: CASRGGANTEAFF.

The chain uses TRBV12-5 and TRBJ2-2; D perhaps matches TRBD1 (6 bases). The germline V gene has CDR1 LGHNT and CDR2 FRNRAP. The germline V and J ends were trimmed by 0 bases and 0 bases, with 11 bases remaining between them. This CDR3 is 17 amino acids long. DNA for the CDR3: TGTGCTAGTGGTTTGGTAACAGGGCCCGCGAACACCGGGGAGCTGTTTTTT. Amino acid sequence: CASGLVTGPANTGELFF. The variable domain in full, with the rest retrieved from reference TRBV12-5 and TRBJ2-2, is DARVTQTPRHKVTEMGQEVTMRCQPILGHNTVFWYRQTMMQGLELLAYFRNRAPLDDSGMPKDRFSAEMPDATLATLKIQPSEPRDSAVYFCASGLVTGPANTGELFFGEGSRLTVL.

The chain links TRBV5-1 to TRBJ2-5; D gene uncertain. The J call is doubtful: the DNA matches TRBJ2-7 better. This CDR3 contains 14 residues. Germline V gene lookup returns CDR1 SGHRS and CDR2 YFSETQ. The CDR3 spells CASSFNVRSYEQYF. CDR3 DNA sequence: TGCGCCAGCAGCTTCAACGTACGCTCCTACGAGCAGTACTTC.

The chain is built from TRBV7-6 and TRBJ2-1, with TRBD2 matching 11 bases. CDR1 is SGHVS and CDR2 is FNYEAQ in the germline V gene. The CDR3 consists of 16 residues. V shed 4 bases and J 12 bases; nucleotides not matched to a gene: 14. The CDR3, as DNA: TGTGCCAGCAGCTACGATAGCGGGAGGGTCACCATGGGGCAGTTCTTC. Its translation: CASSYDSGRVTMGQFF.

This chain links TRBV7-3 with TRBJ2-2; 7 bases are shared with TRBD2. V shed 3 bases and J 1 base; nucleotides not matched to a gene: 2. This CDR3 has 15 residues. Germline-derived CDR1 and CDR2 are SGHTA and FQGTGA. CDR3 bases: TGTGCCAGCAGCTTCGGGGGGAGGAACACCGGGGAGCTGTTTTTT. Protein product: CASSFGGRNTGELFF.

The V gene is TRBV19, the J gene TRBJ1-1; D is perhaps TRBD1 (6 bases). The CDR3 is 14 residues long. Germline CDR1 reads LNHDA; CDR2 reads SQIVND (reference sequence). V was pared by 6 bases and J by 4 bases, with 15 bases between. In nucleotides, the CDR3 is TGTGCCAGTAGATCGTATCAAGGGGGCACTGAAGCTTTCTTT. Protein sequence: CASRSYQGGTEAFF. Drawing the rest from reference TRBV19 and TRBJ1-1, the complete variable domain is DGGITQSPKYLFRKEGQNVTLSCEQNLNHDAMYWYRQDPGQGLRLIYYSQIVNDFQKGDIAEGYSVSREKKESFPLTVTSAQKNPTAFYLCASRSYQGGTEAFFGQGTRLTVV.

V and J are TRBV11-1 and TRBJ2-2; the D is unclear. Trimming took off 2 bases at V and 4 bases at J, with 8 bases between the two ends. The CDR3 is made up of 14 amino acids. Germline V lookup: CDR1 SGHAT, CDR2 FQDESV (reference sequence). Here the CDR3 reads CASSLRGTTGELFF. DNA of the CDR3: TGTGCCAGCAGCTTACGAGGTACCACCGGGGAGCTGTTTTTT.

The CDR3 region is CASSSARTGSSPLHF. In DNA form, the CDR3 reads TGTGCCAGCAGTTCTGCCCGGACAGGGAGTTCACCCCTCCACTTT. The genes are TRBV28 and TRBJ1-6, with 8 bases fitting TRBD1. Germline assignment: CDR1 MDHEN and CDR2 SYDVKM. The CDR3 spans 15 residues. V trimming: 4 bases; J trimming: 9 bases; junction bases outside the gene matches: 8.

The chain couples TRBV19 to TRBJ2-4; weak D call: TRBD1 (6 bases). Germline loops: CDR1 LNHDA, CDR2 SQIVND (reference sequence). The V and J ends lost 5 bases and 0 bases respectively, with 14 bases between them. This CDR3 has 16 amino acids. CDR3 sequence reads: CASSGTGQIAKNIQYF. In DNA, the CDR3 is TGTGCCAGTAGTGGGACGGGACAAATAGCCAAAAACATTCAGTACTTC.

V is TRBV9 and J is TRBJ1-3, with D unclear. V lost 2 bases, J lost 0 bases, and 9 bases lay in between. Germline CDR1 is SGDLS and CDR2 is YYNGEE. The CDR3 loop spans 15 amino acids. CDR3 DNA sequence: TGTGCCAGCAGCGTCGGCGGCTCCTCTGGAAACACCATATATTTT. It encodes CASSVGGSSGNTIYF.

This chain connects TRBV25-1 to TRBJ2-7; D uncertain. CDR3 length: 11 amino acids. V lost 3 bases, J lost 3 bases, and 3 bases lay in between. CDR1 is MGHDK and CDR2 is SYGVNS in the germline V gene. Here the CDR3 reads CASSDIYEQYF. CDR3 sequence (DNA): TGTGCCAGCAGTGATATCTACGAGCAGTACTTC.

The chain joins TRBV4-1 to TRBJ2-7; TRBD1 matches at 9 bases. Germline assignment: CDR1 MGHRA and CDR2 YSYEKL. This CDR3 is 16 amino acids long. Trimming took 0 bases from V and 6 from J; bases not matched to a gene: 9. CDR3 nucleotides: TGCGCCAGCAGCCAAGATTACAGGGGGCAGTATGGCGAGCAGTACTTC. Amino acid sequence: CASSQDYRGQYGEQYF.

V usage is TRBV28 and J usage is TRBJ2-7, with 10 bases aligning to TRBD1. Per germline, CDR1 MDHEN and CDR2 SYDVKM. Trimming took 3 bases from V and 0 from J; bases not matched to a gene: 2. The CDR3 is made up of 15 amino acids. CDR3 bases: TGTGCCAGCAGTTTGCGGGACAGGGGCTCCTACGAGCAGTACTTC. This translates into CASSLRDRGSYEQYF.

The chain joins TRBV28 to TRBJ1-2, with D uncertain. Germline V gene lookup returns CDR1 MDHEN and CDR2 SYDVKM. This CDR3 spans 15 amino acids. V dropped 4 bases and J dropped 6 bases, with 18 bases sitting between them. In DNA form, the CDR3 reads TGTGCCAGCAGTTACCGGGAAAGGCAATTGGATGGCTACACCTTC. It encodes CASSYRERQLDGYTF.

The V call is TRBV7-9, the J call TRBJ2-1, with a tentative D call TRBD1 (6 bases). CDR1 and CDR2 (germline): SEHNR, FQNEAQ (reference sequence). The length of the CDR3 is 12 residues. V was shortened by 3 bases and J by 8 bases, with 8 bases between the two germline ends. The CDR3 spells CASSFEGDEQFF. CDR3 nucleotide sequence: TGTGCCAGCAGCTTCGAGGGGGATGAGCAGTTCTTC.

The chain recombines TRBV5-8 with TRBJ2-7; possibly TRBD2 for D (7 bases). The CDR3 sequence is 15 residues long. Germline CDR1 and CDR2: SGHTS and YDEGEE. V was trimmed by 0 bases and J by 7 bases, leaving 17 bases between them. The DNA of the CDR3 is TGTGCCAGCAGCTTGGTGGGGGGGCGCAGTCGAGAGCAGTACTTC. This gives the protein CASSLVGGRSREQYF.

The V call is TRBV9, the J call TRBJ1-1, with no clear D. In germline, CDR1 is SGDLS, CDR2 YYNGEE. The length of the CDR3 is 14 residues. V was pared by 0 bases and J by 5 bases, with 11 bases between. The chain's CDR3 is CASSVGQRFTEAFF. The CDR3 region has the DNA TGTGCCAGCAGCGTAGGCCAGAGGTTTACTGAAGCTTTCTTT.

The chain has TRBV13 and TRBJ1-6; a possible D gene is TRBD1 (6 bases). This CDR3 contains 14 residues. Germline assignment: CDR1 PRHDT and CDR2 FYEKMQ (reference sequence). V was clipped by 5 bases and J by 5 bases, with 10 bases between them. CDR3 region: CASSPRTDNSPLHF. CDR3 nucleotide sequence: TGTGCCAGCAGCCCGCGGACAGATAATTCACCCCTCCACTTT.

The chain links TRBV5-1 to TRBJ2-1, with 7 bases fitting TRBD1. Looked up from germline, CDR1 is SGHRS and CDR2 is YFSETQ. This CDR3 comprises 14 residues. Trimming cost V 4 bases and J 6 bases; bases outside gene matches: 7. The CDR3 sequence is CASSPSTGINEQFF. The CDR3 DNA follows: TGCGCCAGCAGCCCCTCGACAGGGATCAATGAGCAGTTCTTC.

The chain recombines TRBV5-1 with TRBJ2-7; 7 bases line up with TRBD1. The junction had 6 bases not matched to a gene; V was cut back by 1 base and J by 2 bases. The CDR3 sequence is 15 residues long. CDR1 SGHRS and CDR2 YFSETQ come from the germline V gene. The CDR3 DNA follows: TGCGCCAGCAGCTTGACAGGGGCACTAACCTACGAGCAGTACTTC. Translated: CASSLTGALTYEQYF. The entire variable domain, with the rest obtained from reference TRBV5-1 and TRBJ2-7, is as follows: KAGVTQTPRYLIKTRGQQVTLSCSPISGHRSVSWYQQTPGQGLQFLFEYFSETQRNKGNFPGRFSGRQFSNSRSEMNVSTLELGDSALYLCASSLTGALTYEQYFGPGTRLTVT.